A selection of T cell receptor beta chains follows, all from one sample in a study of blood T cells in healthy people across ages. TCRdb reanalysed the 5' RACE reads using MiXCR and keeps one entry per CDR3 protein. In the table there are under 1,000,000 distinct CDR3 sequences, about 37% of which are singletons. The specimen was blood. These TCRs come from a young man in good health. CDR3s include the opening cysteine and the closing phenylalanine or tryptophan.

J | V | CDR3
TRBJ2-7 | TRBV2 | CASWGSTSGTYEQYF
TRBJ2-5 | TRBV7-2 | CASSPPPGSRWIQETQYF
TRBJ1-1 | TRBV7-2 | CASSPNGAQNTEAFF
TRBJ2-5 | TRBV6-6 | CASSYPARNQETQYF
TRBJ2-5 | TRBV2 | CASKRGLAGGETQYF
TRBJ2-3 | TRBV5-6 | CASGRGGTDTQYF
TRBJ2-1 | TRBV6-5 | CANSYSLPGSGGILRYNEQFF
TRBJ2-3 | TRBV12-3/TRBV12-4 | CASSHPGMADTQYF
TRBJ2-3 | TRBV6-6 | CASSPKPGVTLTDTQYF
TRBJ1-6 | TRBV20-1 | CSASKVEDNSPLHF
TRBJ1-4 | TRBV4-2 | CASSQALGTTNEKLFF
TRBJ1-2 | TRBV9 | CASSVDSWTRDGYTF
TRBJ1-2 | TRBV4-1 | CASRQPGISGGYTF
TRBJ2-5 | TRBV7-2 | CASTTRAGGANWETQYF
TRBJ2-7 | TRBV4-2 | CASSQDLAGTSNEQYF
TRBJ1-2 | TRBV18 | CASSPPRGISGGDGYTF
TRBJ2-1 | TRBV5-1 | CASSPMGGGGKFF
TRBJ1-1 | TRBV27 | CASSLEGTRGTEAFF
. | TRBV20-1 | CSASEGADYNEQYF
TRBJ2-5 | TRBV4-3 | CASSQGAGEQYF
TRBJ2-3 | TRBV5-1 | CASIGGISSTDTQYF
TRBJ1-2 | TRBV6-6 | CASSPGQVAYGYTF
TRBJ2-7 | TRBV7-2 | CASSLGASGVYEQYF
TRBJ1-6 | TRBV15 | CATSREVGLSNSPLHF
TRBJ2-7 | TRBV3-1 | CASSQDGGQGTYEQYF
TRBJ2-1 | TRBV6-2/TRBV6-3 | CAGSYGPTSGDFQFF
TRBJ2-1 | TRBV7-2 | CASSVTSGGSEQFF
TRBJ1-6 | TRBV3-1 | CASSSAPGLTNSPLHF
TRBJ2-2 | TRBV7-2 | CASSLRMGDTGELFF
TRBJ2-3 | TRBV7-8 | CASSLTRDRGWSDTQYF
TRBJ2-1 | TRBV5-1 | CASSLAGHEQFF
TRBJ1-4 | TRBV29-1 | CSAGNRETEKLFF
TRBJ1-6 | TRBV27 | CASRSTRVRGDSPLHF
TRBJ2-1 | TRBV3-1 | CASSPGLAGGYNEQFF
TRBJ2-5 | TRBV18 | CASSPAGRRQETQYF
TRBJ2-3 | TRBV29-1 | CSVELGQGTDTQYF
TRBJ1-2 | TRBV19 | CASSTSDNNYGYTF
TRBJ1-2 | TRBV12-3/TRBV12-4 | CASSFGGRDGYTF
TRBJ2-7 | TRBV25-1 | CASSEYGTANEQYF
. | TRBV20-1 | CSATPSDRANYNEQYF
TRBJ2-4 | TRBV9 | CASSVDRTGDIQYF
. | TRBV12-3/TRBV12-4 | CASSLGRTGQTQYF
TRBJ1-2 | TRBV2 | CASIFHRNYGYTF
TRBJ1-4 | TRBV7-2 | CASSLVNGKLFF
TRBJ1-5 | TRBV20-1 | CSASYGNSNQPQHF
TRBJ2-5 | TRBV20-1 | CSARDGDAGETQYF
TRBJ1-1 | TRBV7-2 | CASDLPGHTEAFF
TRBJ2-3 | TRBV4-2 | CASRLAGGPDTQYF
TRBJ2-1 | TRBV15 | CATSRDGGRAKHEQFF
TRBJ2-7 | TRBV7-2 | CASSLAPSTSVGNEQYF
TRBJ1-1 | TRBV9 | CASSESLQGGNTEAFF
TRBJ1-2 | TRBV28 | CASSPPNSLFYGYTF